This T cell receptor (beta chain) was found in a study of blood T cell repertoires in COVID-19. The germline V gene has CDR1 LNHDA and CDR2 SQIVND (reference sequence). The V gene end was trimmed by 5 bases and the J gene end by 7 bases; junction bases not matched to a gene: 13. The CDR3 totals 16 residues. Those designated as exposed participants met a COVID-19 case within 2 weeks before study entry. Profiled with immunoSEQ multiplex PCR; TCRdb holds only in-frame clones, not every one. The sample contains a few hundred thousand clones, over 70% of which appear only once. This TCR was recovered from a woman aged 40-49 years who had been exposed to COVID-19. J is TRBJ2-1 and V is TRBV19; 8 nucleotides match TRBD1. The sequenced sample consisted of PBMCs or T cells enriched from blood (not recorded which). The CDR3 nucleotides are TGTGCCAGTAGTTCCGACGACAGGGGTCCCAGTAATGAGCAGTTCTTC. This gives the protein CASSSDDRGPSNEQFF.